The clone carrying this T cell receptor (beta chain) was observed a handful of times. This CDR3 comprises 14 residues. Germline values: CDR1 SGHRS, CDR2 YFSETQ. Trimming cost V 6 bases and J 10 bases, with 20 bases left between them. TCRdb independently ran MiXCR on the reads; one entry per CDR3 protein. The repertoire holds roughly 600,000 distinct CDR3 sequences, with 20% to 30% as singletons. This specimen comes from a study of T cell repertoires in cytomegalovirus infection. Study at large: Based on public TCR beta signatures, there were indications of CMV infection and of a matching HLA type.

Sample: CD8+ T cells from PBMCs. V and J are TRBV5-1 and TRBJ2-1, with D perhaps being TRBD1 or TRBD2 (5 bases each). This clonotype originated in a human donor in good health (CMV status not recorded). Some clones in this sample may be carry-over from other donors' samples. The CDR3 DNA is TGCGCCAGCAAAGAGGCAGGGAGTTACCCGGAGCAGTTCTTC. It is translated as CASKEAGSYPEQFF.